This TCR beta chain appears in the sequencing data of a study of tumor-infiltrating lymphocytes in oesophageal squamous cell carcinoma. TCRdb re-called the PCR reads with MiXCR, one entry per CDR3 protein. The sample lists about 20,000 distinct CDR3 sequences, around 40% occurring once. Trimming removed 4 bases at V and 5 bases at J, with 8 bases between. The CDR3 sequence is 12 residues long. From germline, CDR1 is SGHVS and CDR2 FNYEAQ. The sequenced material came from blood. This clonotype originated in a male donor with esophageal squamous cell carcinoma. V usage is TRBV7-6 and J usage is TRBJ2-5; D not certain. The CDR3 sequence: CASSSPHETQYF. The DNA of the CDR3 is TGTGCCAGCAGCTCACCTCACGAGACCCAGTACTTC.